The next 6 T cell receptor beta chains were all read from a single sample in a study of T cells in Graves' hyperthyroidism and ophthalmopathy. Regions amplified from RNA transcripts were the TCR beta CDR3 regions. In the first-round RT-PCR of the TCR CDR3, the HTBI primer set was used. TCRdb called the multiplex PCR reads again in MiXCR, with one record for every CDR3 protein. The sample has more than 250,000 distinct CDR3 sequences, approximately 14% seen once. The specimen was blood. The receptors stem from a woman between 45 and 65 years old with Graves' hyperthyroidism that later progressed to Graves' ophthalmopathy.

This clonotype occurred many times. V usage is TRBV6-1 and J usage is TRBJ2-2; 10 bases line up with TRBD1. V shed 4 bases and J 8 bases; nucleotides not matched to a gene: 7. There are 15 residues in the CDR3. Germline values: CDR1 MNHNS, CDR2 SASEGT. The CDR3 reads CASSAPGQGMGELFF. In DNA, the CDR3 is TGTGCCAGCAGTGCCCCGGGACAGGGGATGGGGGAGCTGTTTTTT.

This rearrangement joins TRBV28 to TRBJ2-2; no clear D gene. CDR3 length equals 14 residues. Per the germline V gene, CDR1 is MDHEN and CDR2 is SYDVKM. Trimming shortened V by 1 base and J by 6 bases, and 9 bases separated the two germline ends. The CDR3 is CASSLYPSSGELFF. As DNA, the CDR3 is TGTGCCAGCAGTTTATATCCATCCTCCGGGGAGCTGTTTTTT.

Turning to this clonotype: This may come from a read error, since a much larger clone is one base off. The V call is TRBV12-3 or TRBV12-4, the J call TRBJ2-7; D possibly uses TRBD1 or TRBD2 (6 bases each). The ends were cut back, 5 bases at V and 7 bases at J, with 21 bases in the middle. The CDR3 spans 15 residues. The CDR3 protein is CASSLTGARSEEQYF. CDR3 coding DNA: TGTGCCAGCAGTCTAACGGGGGCCAGGAGTGAGGAGCAGTACTTC.

There are many counts of this clonotype. This chain uses TRBV12-3 or TRBV12-4 with TRBJ2-3; D is unresolved. This CDR3 is 13 amino acids long. Trimming removed 4 bases from V and 5 bases from J, with 10 bases in between. CDR3 loop: CASSYETRDTQYF. The DNA of the CDR3 is TGTGCCAGCAGTTATGAAACACGAGATACGCAGTATTTT.

In this sample, this clonotype turned up many times. This chain connects TRBV11-2 to TRBJ2-1; D possibly matches TRBD1 or TRBD2 (5 bases each). Germline values: CDR1 SGHAT, CDR2 FQNNGV. This CDR3 is built from 14 residues. Trimming left V 8 bases short and J 6 bases short, with 17 bases between. As DNA, the CDR3 is TGTGCCAGCGAAGCTTGGGAAGGGACCAATGAGCAGTTCTTC. This translates into CASEAWEGTNEQFF.

The gene calls are TRBV19 and TRBJ2-4; 8 bases match TRBD2. This CDR3 contains 16 residues. J lost 0 bases, V lost 5 bases, and 6 bases had no gene match. In germline, CDR1 is LNHDA, CDR2 SQIVND (reference sequence). DNA for the CDR3: TGTGCCAGTAGTGCCACTAGCGGACTAGCCAAAAACATTCAGTACTTC. This translates into CASSATSGLAKNIQYF. Drawing the rest from reference TRBV19 and TRBJ2-4, the complete variable domain is DGGITQSPKYLFRKEGQNVTLSCEQNLNHDAMYWYRQDPGQGLRLIYYSQIVNDFQKGDIAEGYSVSREKKESFPLTVTSAQKNPTAFYLCASSATSGLAKNIQYFGAGTRLSVL.